This T cell receptor beta chain was found in a study of blood T cell repertoires in COVID-19. Trimming removed 1 base from V and 4 bases from J, with 11 bases in between. Germline-derived CDR1 and CDR2 are SGHTA and FQGNSA. The CDR3 has 15 amino acids. The protocol was immunoSEQ multiplex PCR, while the TCRdb copy is restricted to in-frame clones and leaves out a portion. The profile shows more than 150,000 clones, 80% to 90% of them singletons. The receptor's source is a man in his 70s with active or convalescent COVID-19. Sequencing was performed on peripheral blood. V and J are TRBV7-2 and TRBJ2-4; no clear D gene. The CDR3 nucleotides read TGTGCCAGCAGCTTAGGACTTGCTCGGAAAAACATTCAGTACTTC. Residues: CASSLGLARKNIQYF.